This T cell receptor (beta chain) emerged from a study of blood T cell repertoires in COVID-19. Study as a whole: T cells, B-cell-depleted T cells, or PBMCs provided the cDNA or gDNA that served as material.

As processed by the authors: Cell counts per sample came from amplifying reference gene primers. This table comes from immunoSEQ multiplex PCR, and its TCRdb copy is limited to in-frame clones, with some not included. That table is the source of V, J and clone size, and D and trimming were worked out from the DNA. In the table there are over 400,000 clones, roughly 88% of which are singletons. The receptor comes from a human donor in a cohort sampled during active COVID-19. The specimen sequenced was peripheral blood.

The DNA for the CDR3 is TGTGCCAGCAGTTACTCCCAAAGGGGGCAGTTCTTC. Translation gives CASSYSQRGQFF. The rearrangement uses TRBV6-2 or TRBV6-3 and TRBJ2-1; tentatively, D is TRBD1 (5 bases). The CDR3 is 12 amino acids. Germline CDR1 MNHEY, CDR2 SVGEGT. V was pared by 0 bases and J by 12 bases, with 9 bases between.